The present T cell receptor (beta chain) was sequenced within a study of blood T cell repertoires in COVID-19. Background on the study: Specimens from acute and convalescent COVID-19 originated in the United States, Italy and Spain. PBMCs, B-cell-depleted T cells, or T cells were the source of the cDNA or gDNA that made up the material.

As handled by the study authors: Reference gene primer amplification gave estimated nucleated cell counts. Profiled with immunoSEQ multiplex PCR; TCRdb holds only in-frame clones, not every one. Clone size and the V and J calls come from that table; the DNA yielded D and trimming. The sample contains 95,000 to 150,000 clones, around 90% of which appear only once. This clone was seen more than once but under ten times. The CDR3 covers 15 residues. With 4 bases removed from V and 5 bases from J, the gap between germline ends came to 19 bases. Germline lookup yields CDR1 SGDLS and CDR2 YYNGEE. This clonotype was sampled from a woman aged 45 to 65 with active or convalescent COVID-19. The chain employs TRBV9 and TRBJ2-7, with D tentatively TRBD2 (6 bases). Specimen: peripheral blood. CDR3 coding DNA: TGTGCCAGCAGCCCCGGGGGTCGTCTGTTCGACGAGCAGTACTTC. Translated: CASSPGGRLFDEQYF.